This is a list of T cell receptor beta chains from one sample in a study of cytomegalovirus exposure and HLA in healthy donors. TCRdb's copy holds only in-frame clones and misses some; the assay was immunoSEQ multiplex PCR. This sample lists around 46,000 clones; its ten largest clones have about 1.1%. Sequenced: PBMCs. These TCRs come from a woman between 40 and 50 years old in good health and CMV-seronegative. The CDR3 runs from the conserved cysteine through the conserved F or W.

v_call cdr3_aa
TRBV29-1 CSVDRGDSYNEQFF
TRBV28 CASMDRGLSGYTF
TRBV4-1 CASSLALVGDTQYF
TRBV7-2 CASSDYTGGATDTQYF
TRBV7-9 CASSLPTGVGETQYF
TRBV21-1 CASSILRTGALYEQYF
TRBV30 CAWSGGRITDNEQFF
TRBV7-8 CASSRGTSGYNEQFF
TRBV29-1 CSVVSTGHATQYF
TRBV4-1 CASSQMHPRLNEKLFF
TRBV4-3 CASSQGALSTSTANTGELFF
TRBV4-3 CASSLLRGTGELFF
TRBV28 CASSLMPGEQYF
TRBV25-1 CASWTGTGTTNYGYTF
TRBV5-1 CASSLGSSGDNEQFF
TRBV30 CAWDRGSNTEAFF
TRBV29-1 CSVGRQGNYNEQFF
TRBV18 CASSPRDRGTEAFF
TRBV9 CASSVAGGQPQHF
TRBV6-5 CATSILATSYNEQFF
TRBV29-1 CSVKGLAEETQYF
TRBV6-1 CASRGLAVSYEQYF
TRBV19 CATKGTGPNQPQHF
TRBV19 CASGTGGRQPQHF
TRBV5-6 CASSQGGRSTSYEQYF
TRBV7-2 CASSLRVAGSYEQYF
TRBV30 CAWSALRIYEQYF
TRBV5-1 CASSLVTSGRDEQFF
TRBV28 CASSFPRRAGYGYTF
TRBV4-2 CASSQAEVRGEQYF
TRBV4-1 CASSPPTGEDGELFF
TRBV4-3 CASSQDYRGTEAFF
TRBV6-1 CASSEGTFVGYTF
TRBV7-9 CASSLGQATEAFF
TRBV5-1 CASSSGTGDFEQYF
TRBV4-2 CASSEGGLLGYEQYF
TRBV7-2 CASSLDGNTDTQYF
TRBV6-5 CASSYRDSRYEQYF
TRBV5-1 CASSQVTRSIAEAFF
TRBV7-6 CATTKGLGTVLYEQYF
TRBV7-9 CASSPGGSGANVLTF
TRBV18 CASSPGTSWDTEAFF
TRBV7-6 CASSPTGGQSYEQYF
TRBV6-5 CASRGTGNTEAFF
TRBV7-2 CASSPRGKGSYEQYF
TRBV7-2 CASSYRGTLSTDTQYF
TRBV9 CASSVVLAGAYNEQFF
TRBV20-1 CSALGQSEAFF
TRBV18 CASSPSTGDEQYF
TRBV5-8 CASSFGGWYEQYF
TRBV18 CASSPGLPYSNQPQHF
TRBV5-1 CASSPWRSGRVSWSETQYF
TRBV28 CASSLFGGDTEAFF
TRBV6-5 CASSYDSVNTEAFF